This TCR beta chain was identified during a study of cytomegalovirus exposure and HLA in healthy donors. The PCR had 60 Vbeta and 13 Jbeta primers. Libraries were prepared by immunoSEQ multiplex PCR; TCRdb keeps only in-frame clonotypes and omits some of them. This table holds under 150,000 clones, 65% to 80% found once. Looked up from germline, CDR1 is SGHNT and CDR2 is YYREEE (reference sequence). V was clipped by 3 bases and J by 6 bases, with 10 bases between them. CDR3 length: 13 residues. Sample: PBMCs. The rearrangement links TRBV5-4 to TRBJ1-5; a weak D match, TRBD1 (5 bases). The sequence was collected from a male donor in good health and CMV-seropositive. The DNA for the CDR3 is TGTGCCAGCAGCTCGGGGGGGGGTCAGCCCCAGCATTTT. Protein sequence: CASSSGGGQPQHF.